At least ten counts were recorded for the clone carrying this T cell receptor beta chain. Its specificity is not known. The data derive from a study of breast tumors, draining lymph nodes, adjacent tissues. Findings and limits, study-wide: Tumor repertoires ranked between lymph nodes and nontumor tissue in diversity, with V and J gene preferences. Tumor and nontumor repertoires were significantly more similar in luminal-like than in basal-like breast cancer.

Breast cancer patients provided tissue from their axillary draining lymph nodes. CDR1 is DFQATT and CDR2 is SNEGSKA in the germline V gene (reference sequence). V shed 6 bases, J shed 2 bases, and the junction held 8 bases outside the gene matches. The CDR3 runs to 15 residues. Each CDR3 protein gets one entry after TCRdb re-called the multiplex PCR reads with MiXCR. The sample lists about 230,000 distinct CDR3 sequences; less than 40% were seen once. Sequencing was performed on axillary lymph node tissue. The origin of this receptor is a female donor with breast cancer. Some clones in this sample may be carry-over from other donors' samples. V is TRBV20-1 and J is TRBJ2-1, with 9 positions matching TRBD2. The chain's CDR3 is CSALGRLAAYNEQFF. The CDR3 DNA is TGCAGTGCCTTGGGGCGACTAGCGGCCTACAATGAGCAGTTCTTC.